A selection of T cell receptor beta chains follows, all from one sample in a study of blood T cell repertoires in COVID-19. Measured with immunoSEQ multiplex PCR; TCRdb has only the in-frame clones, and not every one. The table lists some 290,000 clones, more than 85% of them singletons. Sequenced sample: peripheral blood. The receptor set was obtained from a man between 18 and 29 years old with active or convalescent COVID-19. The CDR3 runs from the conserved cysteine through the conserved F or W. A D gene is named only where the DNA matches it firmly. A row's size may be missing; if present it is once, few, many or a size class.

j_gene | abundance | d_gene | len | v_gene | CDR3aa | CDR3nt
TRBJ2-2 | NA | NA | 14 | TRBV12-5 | CASGPRRNTGELFF | TGTGCTAGTGGTCCCCGTCGGAACACCGGGGAGCTGTTTTTT
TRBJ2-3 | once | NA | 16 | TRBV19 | CASNQVISFFTDTQYF | TGTGCCAGTAATCAGGTCATATCTTTCTTCACAGATACGCAGTATTTT
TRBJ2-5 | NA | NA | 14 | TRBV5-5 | CASSVNDRLETQYF | TGTGCCAGCAGCGTAAACGACAGGTTAGAGACCCAGTACTTC
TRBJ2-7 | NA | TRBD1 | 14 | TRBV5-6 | CASSLGTGVYEQYF | TGTGCCAGCAGCTTGGGGACAGGGGTCTACGAGCAGTACTTC
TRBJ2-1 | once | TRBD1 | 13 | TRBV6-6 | CASRSGQGNEQFF | TGTGCCAGCAGGTCTGGACAGGGAAATGAGCAGTTCTTC
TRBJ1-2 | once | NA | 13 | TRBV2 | CASSEQGTYGYTF | TGTGCCAGCAGTGAACAGGGGACCTATGGCTACACCTTC
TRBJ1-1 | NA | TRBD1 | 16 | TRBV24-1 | CATTPDRARRNTEAFF | TGTGCCACCACCCCGGACAGGGCCCGCCGGAACACTGAAGCTTTCTTT
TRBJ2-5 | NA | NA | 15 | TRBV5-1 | CASRGGDAGVETQYF | TGCGCCAGCAGGGGAGGAGACGCCGGTGTGGAGACCCAGTACTTC
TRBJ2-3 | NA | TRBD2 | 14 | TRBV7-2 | CASSPTSDWNTQYF | TGTGCCAGCAGCCCGACTAGCGATTGGAATACGCAGTATTTT
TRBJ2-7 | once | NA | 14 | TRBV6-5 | CASSSSTTYYEQYF | NA
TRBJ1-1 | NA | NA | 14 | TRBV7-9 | CASSPARMNTEAFF | TGTGCCAGCAGCCCTGCTAGGATGAACACTGAAGCTTTCTTT
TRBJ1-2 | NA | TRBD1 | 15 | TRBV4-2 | CASSPGGDRVYGYTF | TGTGCCAGCAGCCCCGGGGGGGACAGGGTCTATGGCTACACCTTC
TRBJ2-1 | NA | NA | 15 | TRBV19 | CASSIQGLDYNEQFF | TGTGCCAGTAGTATACAGGGTTTGGACTACAATGAGCAGTTCTTC
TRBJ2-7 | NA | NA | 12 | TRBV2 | CASSVGAHEQYF | TGTGCCAGCAGTGTGGGGGCACACGAGCAGTACTTC
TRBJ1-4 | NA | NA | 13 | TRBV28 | CASSSVRGEKLFF | TGTGCCAGCAGTTCAGTTAGGGGGGAAAAACTGTTTTTT